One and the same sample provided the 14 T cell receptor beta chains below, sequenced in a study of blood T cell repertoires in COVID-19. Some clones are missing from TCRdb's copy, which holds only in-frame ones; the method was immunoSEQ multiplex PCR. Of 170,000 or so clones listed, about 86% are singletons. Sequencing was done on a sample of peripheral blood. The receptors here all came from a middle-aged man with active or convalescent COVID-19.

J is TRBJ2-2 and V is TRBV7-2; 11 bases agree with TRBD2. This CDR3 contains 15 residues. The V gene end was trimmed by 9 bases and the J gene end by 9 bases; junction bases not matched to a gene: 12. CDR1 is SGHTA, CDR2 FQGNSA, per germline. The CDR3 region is CASAESSGGARELFF. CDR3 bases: TGTGCCAGTGCTGAAAGTAGCGGGGGGGCGAGGGAGCTGTTTTTT.

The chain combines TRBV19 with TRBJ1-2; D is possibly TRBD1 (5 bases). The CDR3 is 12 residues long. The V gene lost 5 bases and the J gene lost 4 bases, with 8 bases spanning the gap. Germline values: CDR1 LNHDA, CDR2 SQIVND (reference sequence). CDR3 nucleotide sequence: TGTGCCAGTAGTGGCAGGGCCTATGGCTACACCTTC. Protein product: CASSGRAYGYTF.

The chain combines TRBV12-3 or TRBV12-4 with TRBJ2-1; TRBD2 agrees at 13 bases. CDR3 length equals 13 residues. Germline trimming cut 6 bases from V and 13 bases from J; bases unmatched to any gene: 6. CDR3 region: CASSPRTSGSQFF. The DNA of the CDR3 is TGTGCCAGCAGCCCTAGGACTAGCGGGAGTCAGTTCTTC.

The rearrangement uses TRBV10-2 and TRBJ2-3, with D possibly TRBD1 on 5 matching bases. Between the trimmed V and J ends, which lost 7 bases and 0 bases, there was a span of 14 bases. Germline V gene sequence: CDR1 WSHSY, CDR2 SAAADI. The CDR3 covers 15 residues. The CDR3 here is CASIGAAYSTDTQYF. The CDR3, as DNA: TGCGCCAGCATAGGGGCAGCCTATAGCACAGATACGCAGTATTTT.

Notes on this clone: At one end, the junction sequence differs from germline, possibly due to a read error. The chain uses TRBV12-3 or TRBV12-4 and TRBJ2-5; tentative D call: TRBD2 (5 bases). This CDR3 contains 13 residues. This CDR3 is CASSIATQETQYF. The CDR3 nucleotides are TGTGCCAGCAGTATAGCGACTCAAGAGACCCAGTACTTC.

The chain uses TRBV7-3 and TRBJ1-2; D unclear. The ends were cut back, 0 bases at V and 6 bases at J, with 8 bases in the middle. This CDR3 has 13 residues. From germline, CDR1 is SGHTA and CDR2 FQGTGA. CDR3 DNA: TGTGCCAGCAGCTTAACCTACCAGGATGGCTACACCTTC. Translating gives CASSLTYQDGYTF. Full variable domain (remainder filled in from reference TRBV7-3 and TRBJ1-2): GAGVSQTPSNKVTEKGKYVELRCDPISGHTALYWYRQSLGQGPEFLIYFQGTGAADDSGLPNDRFFAVRPEGSVSTLKIQRTERGDSAVYLCASSLTYQDGYTFGSGTRLTVV.

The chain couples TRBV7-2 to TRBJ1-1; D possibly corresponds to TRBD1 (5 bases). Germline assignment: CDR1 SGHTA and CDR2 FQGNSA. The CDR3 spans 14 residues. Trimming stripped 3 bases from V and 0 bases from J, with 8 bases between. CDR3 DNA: TGTGCCAGCAGCTTGGGGCCCTTGAACACTGAAGCTTTCTTT. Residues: CASSLGPLNTEAFF. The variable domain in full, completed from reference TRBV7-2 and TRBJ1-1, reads GAGVSQSPSNKVTEKGKDVELRCDPISGHTALYWYRQSLGQGLEFLIYFQGNSAPDKSGLPSDRFSAERTGGSVSTLTIQRTQQEDSAVYLCASSLGPLNTEAFFGQGTRLTVV.

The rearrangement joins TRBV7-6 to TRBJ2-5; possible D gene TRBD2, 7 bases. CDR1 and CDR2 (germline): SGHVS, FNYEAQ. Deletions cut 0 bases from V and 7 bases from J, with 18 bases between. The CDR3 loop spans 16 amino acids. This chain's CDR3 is CASSLARGGPGGTQYF. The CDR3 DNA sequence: TGTGCCAGCAGCTTAGCTAGGGGGGGGCCCGGTGGGACCCAGTACTTC. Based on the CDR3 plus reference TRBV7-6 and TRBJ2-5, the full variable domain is GAGVSQSPRYKVTKRGQDVALRCDPISGHVSLYWYRQALGQGPEFLTYFNYEAQQDKSGLPNDRFSAERPEGSISTLTIQRTEQRDSAMYRCASSLARGGPGGTQYFGPGTRLLVL.

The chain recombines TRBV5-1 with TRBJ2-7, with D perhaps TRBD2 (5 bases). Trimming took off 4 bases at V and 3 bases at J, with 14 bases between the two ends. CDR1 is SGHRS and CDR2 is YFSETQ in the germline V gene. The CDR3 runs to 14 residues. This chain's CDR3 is CASSPREPGYEQYF. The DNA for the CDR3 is TGCGCCAGCAGCCCCCGGGAACCCGGCTACGAGCAGTACTTC. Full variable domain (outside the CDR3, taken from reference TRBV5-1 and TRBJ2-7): KAGVTQTPRYLIKTRGQQVTLSCSPISGHRSVSWYQQTPGQGLQFLFEYFSETQRNKGNFPGRFSGRQFSNSRSEMNVSTLELGDSALYLCASSPREPGYEQYFGPGTRLTVT.

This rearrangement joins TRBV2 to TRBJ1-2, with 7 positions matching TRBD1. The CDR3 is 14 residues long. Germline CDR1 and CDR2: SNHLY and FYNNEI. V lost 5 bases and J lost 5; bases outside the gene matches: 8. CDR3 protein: CASSTGVVNYGYTF. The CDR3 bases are TGTGCCAGCAGTACAGGGGTCGTCAATTATGGCTACACCTTC. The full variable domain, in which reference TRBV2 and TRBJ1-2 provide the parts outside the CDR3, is EPEVTQTPSHQVTQMGQEVILRCVPISNHLYFYWYRQILGQKVEFLVSFYNNEISEKSEIFDDQFSVERPDGSNFTLKIRSTKLEDSAMYFCASSTGVVNYGYTFGSGTRLTVV.

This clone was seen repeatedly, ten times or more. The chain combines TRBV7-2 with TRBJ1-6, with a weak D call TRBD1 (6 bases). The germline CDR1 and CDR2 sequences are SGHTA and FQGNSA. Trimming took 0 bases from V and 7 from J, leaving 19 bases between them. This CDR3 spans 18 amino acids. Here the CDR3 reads CASSLAVSFDRKNSPLHF. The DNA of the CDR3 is TGTGCCAGCAGCTTAGCTGTGAGTTTCGACAGGAAAAATTCACCCCTCCACTTT.

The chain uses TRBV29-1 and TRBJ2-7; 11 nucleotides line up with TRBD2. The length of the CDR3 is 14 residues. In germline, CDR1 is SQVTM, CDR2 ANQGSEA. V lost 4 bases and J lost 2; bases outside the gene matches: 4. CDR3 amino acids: CSVAGLAEAYEQYF. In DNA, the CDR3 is TGCAGCGTTGCGGGACTAGCGGAAGCCTACGAGCAGTACTTC.

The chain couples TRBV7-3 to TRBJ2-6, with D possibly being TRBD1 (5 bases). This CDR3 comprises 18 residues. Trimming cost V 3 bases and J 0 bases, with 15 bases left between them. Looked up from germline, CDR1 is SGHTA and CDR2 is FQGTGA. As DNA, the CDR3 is TGTGCCAGCAGCTTCTTGAAAACAGGAACCTCTGGGGCCAACGTCCTGACTTTC. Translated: CASSFLKTGTSGANVLTF.

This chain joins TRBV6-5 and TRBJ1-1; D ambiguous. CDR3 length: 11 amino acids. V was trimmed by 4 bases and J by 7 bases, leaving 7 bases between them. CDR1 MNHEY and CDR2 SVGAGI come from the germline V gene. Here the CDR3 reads CASSLGGEAFF. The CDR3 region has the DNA TGTGCCAGCAGTTTAGGCGGTGAAGCTTTCTTT.